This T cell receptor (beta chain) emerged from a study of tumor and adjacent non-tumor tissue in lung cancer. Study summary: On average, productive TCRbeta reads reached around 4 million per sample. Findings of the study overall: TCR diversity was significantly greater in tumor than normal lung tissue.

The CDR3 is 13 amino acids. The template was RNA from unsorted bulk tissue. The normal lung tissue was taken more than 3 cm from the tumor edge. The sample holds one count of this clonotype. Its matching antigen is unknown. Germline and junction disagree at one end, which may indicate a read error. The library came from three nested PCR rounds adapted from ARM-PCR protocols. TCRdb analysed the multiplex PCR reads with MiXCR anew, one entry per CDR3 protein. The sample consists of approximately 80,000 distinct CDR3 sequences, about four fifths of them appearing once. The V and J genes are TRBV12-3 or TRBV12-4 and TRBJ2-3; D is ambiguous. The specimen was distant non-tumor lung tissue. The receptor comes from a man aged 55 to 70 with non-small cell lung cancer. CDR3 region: CVSTPVNTDTQYF. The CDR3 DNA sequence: TGTGTCAGCACCCCAGTTAACACAGATACGCAGTATTTT.